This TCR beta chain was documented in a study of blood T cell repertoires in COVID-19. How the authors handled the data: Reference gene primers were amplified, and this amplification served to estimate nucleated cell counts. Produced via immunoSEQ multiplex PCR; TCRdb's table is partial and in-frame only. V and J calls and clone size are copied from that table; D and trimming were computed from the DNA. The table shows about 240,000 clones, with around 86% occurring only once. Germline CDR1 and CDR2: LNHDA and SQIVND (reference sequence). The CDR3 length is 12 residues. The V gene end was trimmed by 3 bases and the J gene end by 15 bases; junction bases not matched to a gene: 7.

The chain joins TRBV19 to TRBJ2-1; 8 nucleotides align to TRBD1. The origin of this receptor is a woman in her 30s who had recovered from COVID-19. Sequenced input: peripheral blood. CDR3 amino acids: CASSMDRVRAFF. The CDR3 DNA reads TGTGCCAGTAGTATGGACAGGGTAAGGGCGTTCTTC.